These 4 T cell receptor beta chains share one sample of origin, sequenced in a study of spatial heterogeneity in lung cancer. One entry per CDR3 protein, called by TCRdb with MiXCR from the 5' RACE reads. The sample shows 45,000 to 65,000 distinct CDR3 sequences, under 8% of them seen only once. The time point: blood at routine non-recurrence follow-up after resection. From tumor, nontumor lung or frozen PBMC, whole RNA was taken unsorted for sequencing. Source: PBMCs, taken at follow-up. All receptors come from a female donor with early-stage non-small cell lung cancer.

V gene TRBV29-1 combines with J gene TRBJ2-5; the D gene is possibly TRBD1 (6 bases). Germline V gene lookup returns CDR1 SQVTM and CDR2 ANQGSEA. This CDR3 spans 12 amino acids. Here the CDR3 reads CGAGQHQETQYF. CDR3 coding DNA: TGCGGCGCTGGACAGCACCAAGAGACCCAGTACTTC. The whole variable domain, remainder taken from reference TRBV29-1 and TRBJ2-5, is SAVISQKPSRDICQRGTSLTIQCQVDSQVTMMFWYRQQPGQSLTLIATANQGSEATYESGFVIDKFPISRPNLTFSTLTVSNMSPEDSSIYLCGAGQHQETQYFGPGTRLLVL.

The CDR3 region has the DNA TGCAGTGCTAGAGATCATGGAGGCCCCAGGGAACTGTTTTTT. Amino acids: CSARDHGGPRELFF. The chain links TRBV20-1 to TRBJ1-4; possibly TRBD1 for D (5 bases). V dropped 0 bases and J dropped 12 bases, with 17 bases sitting between them. CDR3 length equals 14 residues. Looked up from germline, CDR1 is DFQATT and CDR2 is SNEGSKA (reference sequence).

In this sample, this clonotype turned up many times. This chain links TRBV6-2 or TRBV6-3 with TRBJ2-7, with TRBD2 matching 10 bases. From germline, CDR1 is MNHEY and CDR2 SVGEGT. V trimming: 10 bases; J trimming: 3 bases; junction bases outside the gene matches: 9. The CDR3 is made up of 14 amino acids. CDR3 loop: CATRGSGGFYEQYF. CDR3 DNA sequence: TGTGCCACCCGGGGTAGCGGGGGGTTCTACGAGCAGTACTTC.

This clonotype was seen only a few times. The chain recombines TRBV12-3 or TRBV12-4 with TRBJ1-4; no definite D call. CDR3 size: 11 residues. The ends were cut back, 4 bases at V and 13 bases at J, with 10 bases in the middle. The CDR3 protein is CASSSTMRLFF. CDR3 DNA: TGTGCCAGCAGTTCTACCATGAGACTGTTTTTT.